The rows below give T cell receptor beta chains drawn from one sample of a study of radiotherapy plus CTLA-4 blockade in lung cancer. The repertoire was sequenced with immunoSEQ multiplex PCR; TCRdb's copy has only in-frame clones and lacks some. The sample shows 39,000 or so clones, over 65% of them seen only once. The sequencing here drew on peripheral blood, taken from a patient treated with radiotherapy plus ipilimumab. The origin of the receptors is a human donor with non-small cell lung cancer who had stable disease on radiotherapy plus ipilimumab. The CDR3 runs from the conserved cysteine through the conserved F or W. Fields, in order: V gene, clone size, J gene, D gene, CDR3 DNA, CDR3 protein. D genes are given only for firm matches. Not all rows give a size; the values are once, few, many and, for expanded clones, a class.

TRBV4-1	NA	TRBJ2-1	NA	TGCGCCAGCAGCCAAAAAGATGAGCAGTTCTTC	CASSQKDEQFF
TRBV7-9	NA	TRBJ2-2	NA	TGTGCCAGCAGCCTTTCTATAACTTATTCCACCGGGGAGCTGTTTTTT	CASSLSITYSTGELFF
TRBV18	NA	TRBJ1-1	NA	TGTGCCAGCTCTCCATTCCTGGGGCAGACCACTGAAGCTTTCTTT	CASSPFLGQTTEAFF
TRBV18	NA	TRBJ1-5	TRBD1	TGTGCCAGCTCACCACCGGGACAGGGGGATCAGCCCCAGCATTTT	CASSPPGQGDQPQHF
TRBV27	NA	TRBJ1-1	TRBD1	TGTGCCAGCAGTTTGGGACAGGGGTTTCGGACTGAAGCTTTCTTT	CASSLGQGFRTEAFF
TRBV11-3	few	TRBJ2-1	TRBD1	TGTGCCAGCAGCTCCGACCCCGGGACAGGGAACTACAATGAGCAGTTCTTC	CASSSDPGTGNYNEQFF
TRBV7-7	NA	TRBJ2-5	TRBD2	TGTGCCAGCAGCTCCCACCCCCGGGAGGGAGAGACCCAGTACTTC	CASSSHPREGETQYF
TRBV9	NA	TRBJ1-1	TRBD1	TGTGCCAGCAGCGTAGTTGACAGGGGGACTGAAGCTTTCTTT	CASSVVDRGTEAFF
TRBV5-6	NA	TRBJ1-5	NA	TGTGCCAGCAGCTTTAATGGGGGCGGTTATAGCAATCAGCCCCAGCATTTT	CASSFNGGGYSNQPQHF
TRBV6-5	NA	TRBJ2-7	NA	TGTGCCAGCAGTTACTCGACAGACTACGAGCAGTACTTC	CASSYSTDYEQYF
TRBV5-8	NA	TRBJ1-2	NA	TGTGCCAGCAGTTATGACGGGCGAAACTATGGCTACACCTTC	CASSYDGRNYGYTF
TRBV27	NA	TRBJ1-2	NA	TGTGCCAGCAGTATTGGGGGGGGATCGTCCGGCTACACCTTC	CASSIGGGSSGYTF
TRBV7-2	once	TRBJ2-1	TRBD2	TGTGCCAGCAGCTTGCGGGGGGCGTACAATGAGCAGTTCTTC	CASSLRGAYNEQFF
TRBV5-1	NA	TRBJ2-2	TRBD2	TGCGCCAGCAGCATCCGGACTAGCGGGGGGCGGAGCACCGGGGAGCTGTTTTTT	CASSIRTSGGRSTGELFF
TRBV18	NA	TRBJ2-1	NA	TGTGCCAGCTCCCTTAATAGCGTGATGGAGCAGTTCTTC	CASSLNSVMEQFF
TRBV2	few	TRBJ1-4	NA	TGTGCCAGCAGTGAATGGACAGCGAGGGATGAAAAACTGTTTTTT	CASSEWTARDEKLFF
TRBV5-1	NA	TRBJ2-5	NA	TGCGCCAGCAGCTTAATAAGGGGAGAGACCCAGTACTTC	CASSLIRGETQYF
TRBV28	NA	TRBJ2-2	TRBD1	TGTGCCAGCAGACCTCAGGGGGCTGGCACCGGGGAGCTGTTTTTT	CASRPQGAGTGELFF
TRBV18	NA	TRBJ1-1	NA	TGTGCCAGCTCACTAAGGAATGTGGGAATGAACACTGAAGCTTTCTTT	CASSLRNVGMNTEAFF
TRBV5-1	NA	TRBJ2-1	NA	TGCGCCAGCAGCTTGGGACAGTTAGACAATGAGCAGTTCTTC	CASSLGQLDNEQFF
TRBV11-3	NA	TRBJ1-2	NA	TGTGCCAGCAGCCCAAGGGACATTCAACTCATCTATGGCTACACCTTC	CASSPRDIQLIYGYTF
TRBV6-5	NA	TRBJ1-2	TRBD1	TGTGCCAGTCTGGACAGGGGGCGCGCCTATGGCTACACCTTC	CASLDRGRAYGYTF
TRBV29-1	NA	TRBJ1-3	NA	TGCAGCGTTGAAGACACCAGCTCTGGAAACACCATATATTTT	CSVEDTSSGNTIYF
TRBV9	NA	TRBJ2-1	NA	TGTGCCAGCAGCGTAACCAGCGGGTCTAACTCCTACAATGAGCAGTTCTTC	CASSVTSGSNSYNEQFF
TRBV6-6	few	TRBJ1-2	NA	TGTGCCAGCAGCTTACTCGGGCTAACCTATGGCTACACCTTC	CASSLLGLTYGYTF
TRBV10-3	NA	TRBJ1-1	TRBD1	TGTGCCATCAGTGAGTCCGGACAGGACGGGAGATTGAACACTGAAGCTTTCTTT	CAISESGQDGRLNTEAFF
TRBV6-4	NA	TRBJ1-1	TRBD1	TGTGCCAGCAGTTCACTCTTGACAGGGAGCACTGAAGCTTTCTTT	CASSSLLTGSTEAFF
TRBV7-3	few	TRBJ2-5	NA	TGTGCCAGCAGCTCCGGACGGCCCCAAGAGACCCAGTACTTC	CASSSGRPQETQYF
TRBV6-5	NA	TRBJ1-2	NA	TGTGCCAGCAGTCGGACGGTAGCTAACTATGGCTACACCTTC	CASSRTVANYGYTF
TRBV5-4	NA	TRBJ2-5	NA	TGTGCCAGCAGCTCCGAGGTGGGGGGTGTAAGTACCCAGTACTTC	CASSSEVGGVSTQYF